A selection of T cell receptor beta chains follows, all from one sample in a study of blood T cell repertoires in COVID-19. Assay used: immunoSEQ multiplex PCR; TCRdb lists only in-frame clones, some missing. The data contain about 300,000 clones, more than 70% of them singletons. The sequenced material came from peripheral blood. These receptors were taken from a woman aged 45-60 years with acute or convalescent COVID-19. The CDR3 runs from the conserved cysteine through the conserved F or W. D genes are given only for firm matches. Not every row has a clone size; where given, it reads once, few, many or a size class.

-	TRBJ1-1	-	TRBV5-5	TGTGCCAGCAGCTTCAAGAGAGTGAACACTGAAGCTTTCTTT	CASSFKRVNTEAFF
-	TRBJ1-2	-	TRBV19	TGTGCCAGTAGTTCGACCAGGAGGCCTTCCAGTGGCTACACCTTC	CASSSTRRPSSGYTF
-	TRBJ1-1	-	TRBV5-1	TGCGCCAGCAGCTTACAGGGAAGAGACACTGAAGCTTTCTTT	CASSLQGRDTEAFF
-	TRBJ2-3	TRBD1	TRBV5-6	TGTGCCAGCAGCCGGACAGGGGTCCCAGATACGCAGTATTTT	CASSRTGVPDTQYF
-	TRBJ1-2	-	TRBV6-5	TGTGCCAGTAAGATTAGCGGGGGAGGCTACACCTTC	CASKISGGGYTF
-	TRBJ2-1	TRBD1	TRBV27	TGTGCCAGCAGTTTCCGACCCGGGACAGGGTCGGATGAGCAGTTCTTC	CASSFRPGTGSDEQFF
-	TRBJ2-3	TRBD2	TRBV5-1	TGCGCCAGCAGCCCAGGACTAGCGGGAGTGACGGGGTGGGCAGATACGCAGTATTTT	CASSPGLAGVTGWADTQYF
-	TRBJ2-3	TRBD1	TRBV5-5	TGTGCCAGCAGCTTGGAGGGGGGACAGGGTTCGAAGTATTTT	CASSLEGGQGSKYF
-	TRBJ2-1	-	TRBV7-2	TGTGCCAGCAGCTTAGTAGGGGCCGAGTTCTATGAGCAGTTCTTC	CASSLVGAEFYEQFF
once	TRBJ1-5	-	TRBV15	TGTGCCACCAGCAGAGATCCAAAACACAATCAGCCCCAGCATTTT	CATSRDPKHNQPQHF
-	TRBJ1-4	-	TRBV28	TGTGCCAGCAGTCCTCCGTATGGACACCCTGGGGAAAAACTGTTTTTT	CASSPPYGHPGEKLFF
-	TRBJ2-3	-	TRBV30	TGTGCCTGGAGTCCCCTTAGCGGCATAACAGATACGCAGTATTTT	CAWSPLSGITDTQYF
once	TRBJ2-3	TRBD2	TRBV28	TGTGCCAGCAGTTTAACGGGCTTTGGACTAGCGGTGGGCACAGATACGCAGTATTTT	CASSLTGFGLAVGTDTQYF
-	TRBJ1-5	TRBD1	TRBV19	TGTGCCACCAGTGTGGACAGGGGACCCTATAGCAATCAGCCCCAGCATTTT	CATSVDRGPYSNQPQHF
-	TRBJ1-1	-	TRBV30	TGTGCCTGCCGGTCGCAGGTGAACACTGAAGCTTTCTTT	CACRSQVNTEAFF
-	TRBJ1-5	TRBD1	TRBV19	TGTGCCAGTAGTACCAGGGACAGGGGTCAGCCCCAGCATTTT	CASSTRDRGQPQHF
-	TRBJ1-6	TRBD1	TRBV28	TGTGCCAGCAGCCCCGTGGACAGGGGATGGTCACCCCTCCACTTT	CASSPVDRGWSPLHF
-	TRBJ1-2	-	TRBV27	TGTGCCAGCAGTATCCAACCCAGGGATGGCTACACCTTC	CASSIQPRDGYTF
-	TRBJ1-5	-	TRBV24-1	TGTGCCACCAGTGACCCTGGACAGAGCGATCAGCCCCAGCATTTT	CATSDPGQSDQPQHF
-	TRBJ1-1	-	TRBV11-2	TGTGCCAGCAGCCGTATAGCCCATGAAGCTTTCTTT	CASSRIAHEAFF
-	TRBJ1-1	TRBD1	TRBV10-3	TGTGCCACCACTACAGGGGGCGGTGAAGCTTTCTTT	CATTTGGGEAFF
-	TRBJ2-7	TRBD2	TRBV4-1	TGCGCCAGCAGCCAAGGGACCCGCGAGGGAGCGGGAGTGTATATGTGTTACTACGAGCAGTACTTC	CASSQGTREGAGVYMCYYEQYF
-	TRBJ2-1	TRBD2	TRBV27	TGTGCCAGTACCCCCCCGCTAGCGGGAGGAATATACAATGAGCAGTTCTTC	CASTPPLAGGIYNEQFF
-	TRBJ2-5	TRBD1	TRBV5-1	TGCGCCAGCAGCTTGGGGACAGGGGGCTTGGAGACCCAGTACTTC	CASSLGTGGLETQYF
-	TRBJ2-7	-	TRBV5-1	TGCGCCAGCAGCCAACGAGACAGTACCTACGAGCAGTACTTC	CASSQRDSTYEQYF
-	TRBJ1-5	-	TRBV19	TGTGCCAGTAGTATATGGGGGGATCAGCCCCAGCATTTT	CASSIWGDQPQHF
-	TRBJ1-1	TRBD1	TRBV7-6	TGTGCCAGCAGCTTAAAAGGGGGCCCCGGCGCTGAAGCTTTCTTT	CASSLKGGPGAEAFF